Sequencing of this TCR beta chain was carried out in a study of T cell repertoires in cytomegalovirus infection. TCRdb used MiXCR to reprocess the reads, holding one entry per CDR3 protein. Of approximately 500,000 distinct CDR3 sequences listed, approximately 15% are singletons. The CDR3 is 16 amino acids. Germline V gene data show CDR1 as MDHEN and CDR2 as SYDVKM. The germline V and J ends were trimmed by 5 bases and 0 bases, with 14 bases remaining between them. Sequencing used CD8+ T cells from PBMCs. The source of this sequence is a human donor in good health (CMV status not recorded). Some clones in this sample may be carry-over from other donors' samples. The genes are TRBV28 and TRBJ2-1; D not resolved. CDR3 nucleotide sequence: TGTGCCAGCAGTCCTAGGTTAGGGCCCTCCTACAATGAGCAGTTCTTC. It specifies CASSPRLGPSYNEQFF.